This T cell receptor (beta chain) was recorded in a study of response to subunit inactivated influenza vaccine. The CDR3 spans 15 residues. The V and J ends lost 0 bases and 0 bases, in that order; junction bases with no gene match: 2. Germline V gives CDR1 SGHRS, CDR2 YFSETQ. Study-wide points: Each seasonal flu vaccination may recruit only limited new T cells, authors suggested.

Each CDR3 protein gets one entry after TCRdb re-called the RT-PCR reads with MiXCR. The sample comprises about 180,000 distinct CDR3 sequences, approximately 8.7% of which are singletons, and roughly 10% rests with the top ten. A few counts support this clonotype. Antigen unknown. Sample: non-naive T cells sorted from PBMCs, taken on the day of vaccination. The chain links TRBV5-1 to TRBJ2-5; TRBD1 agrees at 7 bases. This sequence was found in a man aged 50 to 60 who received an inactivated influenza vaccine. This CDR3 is CASSLDTGDQETQYF. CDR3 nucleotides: TGCGCCAGCAGCTTGGATACAGGGGACCAAGAGACCCAGTACTTC.